This T cell receptor beta chain was observed in a study of T cells in Graves' hyperthyroidism and ophthalmopathy. Template material for amplifying TCR beta CDR3 regions consisted of RNA transcripts. First-round RT-PCR with HTBI primers amplified the TCR CDR3 region. TCRdb called the multiplex PCR reads again in MiXCR, with one record for every CDR3 protein. The table has about 560,000 distinct CDR3 sequences, roughly a sixth seen once. Patients were aged 18 to 65, had disease duration under 2 months, and had newly diagnosed hyperthyroidism. Fresh peripheral blood, approximately 10 ml, was the source of the PBMCs. The receptor was isolated from a woman aged 18-35 years with Graves' hyperthyroidism. Sequencing input: blood.

CDR3 sequence: CASSQDRLGEQFF. The CDR3 DNA follows: TGCGCCAGCAGCCAGGACAGGCTCGGTGAGCAGTTCTTC. The rearrangement uses TRBV5-1 and TRBJ2-1; 7 bases align to TRBD1. Germline CDR1 reads SGHRS; CDR2 reads YFSETQ. This CDR3 is 13 amino acids long. V shed 4 bases, J shed 9 bases, and the junction held 7 bases outside the gene matches.